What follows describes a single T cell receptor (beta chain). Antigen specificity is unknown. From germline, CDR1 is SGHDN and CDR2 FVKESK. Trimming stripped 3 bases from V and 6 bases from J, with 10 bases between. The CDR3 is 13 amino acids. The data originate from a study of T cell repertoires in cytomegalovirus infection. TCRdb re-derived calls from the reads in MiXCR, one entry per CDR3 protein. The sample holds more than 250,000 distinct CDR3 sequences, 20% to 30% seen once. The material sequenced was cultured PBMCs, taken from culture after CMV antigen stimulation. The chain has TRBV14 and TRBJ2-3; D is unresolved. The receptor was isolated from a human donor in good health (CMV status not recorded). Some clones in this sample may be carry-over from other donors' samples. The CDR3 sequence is CASSQGFTDTQYF. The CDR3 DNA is TGTGCCAGCAGCCAGGGTTTTACGGATACGCAGTATTTT.